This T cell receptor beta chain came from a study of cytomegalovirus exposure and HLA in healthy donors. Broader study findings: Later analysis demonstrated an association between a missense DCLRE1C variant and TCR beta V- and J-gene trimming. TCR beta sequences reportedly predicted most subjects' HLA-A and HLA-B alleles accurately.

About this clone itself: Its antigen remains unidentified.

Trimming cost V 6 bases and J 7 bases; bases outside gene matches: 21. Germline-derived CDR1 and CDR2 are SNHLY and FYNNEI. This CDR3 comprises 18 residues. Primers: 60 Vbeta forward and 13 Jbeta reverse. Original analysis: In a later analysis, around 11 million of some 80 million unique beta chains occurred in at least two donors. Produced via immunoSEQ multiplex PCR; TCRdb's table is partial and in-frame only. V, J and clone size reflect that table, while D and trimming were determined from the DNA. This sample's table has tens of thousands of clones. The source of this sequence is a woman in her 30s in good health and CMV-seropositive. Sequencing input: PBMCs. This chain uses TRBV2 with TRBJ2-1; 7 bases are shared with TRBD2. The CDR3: CASRALAQWEGSGNEQFF. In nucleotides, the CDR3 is TGTGCCAGCAGAGCCCTAGCTCAGTGGGAGGGCTCCGGAAATGAGCAGTTCTTC.